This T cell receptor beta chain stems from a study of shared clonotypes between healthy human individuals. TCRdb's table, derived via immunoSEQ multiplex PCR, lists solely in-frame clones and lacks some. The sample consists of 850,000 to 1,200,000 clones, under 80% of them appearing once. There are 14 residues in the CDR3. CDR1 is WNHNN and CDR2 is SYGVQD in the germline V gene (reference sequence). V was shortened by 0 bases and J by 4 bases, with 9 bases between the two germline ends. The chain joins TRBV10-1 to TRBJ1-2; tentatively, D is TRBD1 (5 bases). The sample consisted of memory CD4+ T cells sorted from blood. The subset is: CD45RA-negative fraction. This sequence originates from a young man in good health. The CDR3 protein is CASSESGRPYGYTF. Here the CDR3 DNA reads TGCGCCAGCAGTGAGTCGGGGCGACCCTATGGCTACACCTTC.